This T cell receptor (beta chain) is drawn from a study of shared clonotypes between healthy human individuals. Overall study findings and caveats: Donor scarcity curtailed the genetic and exposure-history diversity represented herein. Sequencing of the sorted subsets was shown by rarefaction to be incomplete despite large depth.

CDR3 length: 15 amino acids. J gave up 1 base and V 5 bases, and 6 bases lay outside the gene matches. Germline-derived CDR1 and CDR2 are LNHDA and SQIVND (reference sequence). A note on this clone: Its antigen is currently unknown.

Around 30,000 T cell genomes, or about 0.2 ug DNA, went into the sorted-subset replicate PCRs. Profiling relied on immunoSEQ multiplex PCR, and the TCRdb table lists in-frame clones only, not all of them. The sample carries more than 550,000 clones, about 90% recorded once. The clonotype originates from a man younger than 35 in good health. Some clones in this sample may be carry-over from other donors' samples. The sequenced material came from memory CD8+ T cells from PBMCs. Subset specified: CD45RO+ cells pooled with CCR7-negative TemRA cells. This chain links TRBV19 with TRBJ1-1; 8 nucleotides match TRBD1. The CDR3 coding sequence is TGTGCCAGTAGTCATATGGGACAGGAGAACACTGAAGCTTTCTTT. Translation gives CASSHMGQENTEAFF.